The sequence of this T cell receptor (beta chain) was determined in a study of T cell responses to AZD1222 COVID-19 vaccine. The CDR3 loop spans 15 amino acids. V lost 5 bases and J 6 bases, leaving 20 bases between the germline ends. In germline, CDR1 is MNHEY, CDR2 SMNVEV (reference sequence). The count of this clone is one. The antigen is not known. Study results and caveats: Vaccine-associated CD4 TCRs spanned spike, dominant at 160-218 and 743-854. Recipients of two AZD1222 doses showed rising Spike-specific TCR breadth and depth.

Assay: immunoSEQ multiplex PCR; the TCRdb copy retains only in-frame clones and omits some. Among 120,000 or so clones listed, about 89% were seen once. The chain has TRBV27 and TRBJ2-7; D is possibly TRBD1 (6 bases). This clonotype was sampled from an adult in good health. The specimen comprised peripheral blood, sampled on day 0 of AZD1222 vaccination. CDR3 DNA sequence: TGTGCCAGCAGTGCCAAAGGCACAGGGATAGGCGAGCAGTACTTC. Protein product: CASSAKGTGIGEQYF.